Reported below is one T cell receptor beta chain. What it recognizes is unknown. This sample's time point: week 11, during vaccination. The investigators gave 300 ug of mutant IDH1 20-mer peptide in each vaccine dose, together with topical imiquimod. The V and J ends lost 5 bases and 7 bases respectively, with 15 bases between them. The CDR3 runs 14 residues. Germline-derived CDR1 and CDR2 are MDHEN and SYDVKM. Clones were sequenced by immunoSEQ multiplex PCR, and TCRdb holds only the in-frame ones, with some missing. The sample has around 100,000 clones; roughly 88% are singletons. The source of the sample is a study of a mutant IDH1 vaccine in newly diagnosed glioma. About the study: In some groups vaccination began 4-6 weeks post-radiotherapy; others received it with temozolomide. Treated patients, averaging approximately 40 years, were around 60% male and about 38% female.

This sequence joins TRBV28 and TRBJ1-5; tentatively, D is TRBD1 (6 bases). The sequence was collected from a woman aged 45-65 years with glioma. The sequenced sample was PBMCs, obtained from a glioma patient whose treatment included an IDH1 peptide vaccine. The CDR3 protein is CASSPNGGQQPQHF. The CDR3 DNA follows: TGTGCCAGCAGTCCCAATGGGGGCCAACAGCCCCAGCATTTT.